The text below deals with one TCR beta chain. This clone was observed a few times. Its antigen is not yet known. Per-nucleotide qualities are absent, and no much larger clonotype sits a single base away. TCRbeta rearrangements were sequenced from genomic DNA using the immunoSEQ assay at survey resolution. On the study's bioinformatics: A lowest detectable productive clonotype frequency of 2.59 x 10-5 was observed in the TCR sequencing data. Analyses included only productive TCRbeta rearrangements, meaning complete and in-frame sequences. Simpson clonality, calculated in the immunoSEQ Analyzer version 3.0, was used as the measure of sample clonality. Clones were grouped by frequency into very rare, small, medium, large (1-20%) or hyperexpanded (>20%) categories. OLGA 1.2.3 estimated generation probabilities, VDJtools produced V-gene circos plots, VDJdb was queried for specificities, and GLIPH identified CDR3 motifs. In its TCRdb copy, this immuneACCESS table keeps in-frame sequences only and misses some clones. Where compared with another copy, unresolved V genes explain less than half of these, and the others have no known cause. That table gives V, J and clone size, and the DNA gave D and trimming. The sample yields about 33,000 clones; 60% to 80% were counted once. The top ten constitute approximately 0.29% of the sample.

Buffy coats from 35 to 45 blood donors, supplied by the Finnish Red Cross blood service, were used as healthy controls. All TCR-sequenced material derived from peripheral blood: patient blood samples and healthy donor buffy coats. Peripheral blood mononuclear cells were isolated by Ficoll-Hypaque gradient centrifugation. For the healthy controls, CD4+ cells were obtained from buffy coats by magnetic purification. The Gentra Puregene Cell and Tissue kit was used to extract genomic DNA, and a Qubit 2.0 fluorometer was used to measure the amount of genomic DNA. The sample belongs to a study of STAT5B mutations in CD4+ large granular lymphocyte leukemia (dated by TCRdb to 2022 to 2024). About the full investigation: Among healthy controls, the CDR3 'QG' motif was associated with a particular HLA allele. The study compared the TCRbeta repertoires of patients with CD4+ T-cell large granular lymphocyte leukemia against those of healthy blood donors. Flow cytometry performed on FACSCanto II or FACSVerse showed that the purified fractions had more than 95% purity among lymphocytes.

Looking up the germline V gene yields CDR1 SQVTM and CDR2 ANQGSEA. Measured from the cysteine to the phenylalanine, the CDR3 is 16 residues long. Of the read, only the CDR3 DNA is kept; its 48 bases are in frame from base 1. Germline trimming: 0 bases from V, 3 bases from J; junction bases outside gene matches: 5. Overall results and qualifications from the work: Main leukemic clonotypes were private to each patient, although approximately 25% of the main leukemic clonotypes were found at low frequency in the non-leukemic repertoires of other patients. Enrichment of TRBV06-family usage was observed among the top patient clones (8/27) relative to healthy controls (2/35). Greater clonality appeared to be present in CD4-sorted patient repertoires than in healthy CD4+ repertoires, and the difference was retained after the putative leukemic clones were removed. Data were not HLA-matched; higher clonality in CD4+ versus CD8+ T-LGLL could reflect the relatively small sample size.

The TCR comes from a human donor in good health. Recombination joined TRBV29-1 with TRBJ2-7; 13 bases in the junction line up with TRBD2. The source material was CD4+ T cells from blood buffy coats. The sequenced DNA: TGCAGCGTTGAAGATTCGGGGACTAGCGGGAACTACGAGCAGTACTTC. Its translation is CSVEDSGTSGNYEQYF.